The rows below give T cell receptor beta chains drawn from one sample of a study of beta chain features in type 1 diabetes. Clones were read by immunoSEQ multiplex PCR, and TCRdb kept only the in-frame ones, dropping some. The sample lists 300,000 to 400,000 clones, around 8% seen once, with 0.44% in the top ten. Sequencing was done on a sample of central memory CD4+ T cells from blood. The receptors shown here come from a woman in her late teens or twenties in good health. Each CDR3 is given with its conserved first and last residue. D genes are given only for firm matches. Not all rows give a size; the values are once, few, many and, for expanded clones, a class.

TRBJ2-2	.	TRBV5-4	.	TGTGCCAGCAGCACCCGGGCCTCGAACACCGGGGAGCTGTTTTTT	CASSTRASNTGELFF
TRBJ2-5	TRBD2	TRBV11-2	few	TGTGCCAGCAGCTTAGGCAGGACTAGCGGCTCGTACCAAGAGACCCAGTACTTC	CASSLGRTSGSYQETQYF
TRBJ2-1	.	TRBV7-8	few	TGTGCCAGCAGCTGGGGGATCTGGAATGAGCAGTTCTTC	CASSWGIWNEQFF
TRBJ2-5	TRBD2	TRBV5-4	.	TGTGCCAGCAGCCGAAGCGGGAGCGAGACCCAGTACTTC	CASSRSGSETQYF
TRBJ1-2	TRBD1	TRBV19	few	TGTGCCAGTAGCGGAGGGGACAGGGGGCGAGACGGCTACACCTTC	CASSGGDRGRDGYTF
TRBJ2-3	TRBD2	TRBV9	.	TGTGCCAGCAGCATGCCGAGGACTAGCGGGAGGCCATTGGGTACAGATACGCAGTATTTT	CASSMPRTSGRPLGTDTQYF
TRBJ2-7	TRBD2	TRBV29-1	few	TGCAGCGTTGGGGAGGGAGACATGCAGTACTTC	CSVGEGDMQYF
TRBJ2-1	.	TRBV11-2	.	TGTGCCAGCAGCTTAACTAGGACCGCGGCACACAATGAGCAGTTCTTC	CASSLTRTAAHNEQFF
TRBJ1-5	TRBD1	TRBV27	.	TGTGCCAGCAGGGGACAGGGCGGCAATCAGCCCCAGCATTTT	CASRGQGGNQPQHF
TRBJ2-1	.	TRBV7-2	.	TGTGCCAGCAGCTTAGGGGGGGACTGGCGTTACAATGAGCAGTTCTTC	CASSLGGDWRYNEQFF
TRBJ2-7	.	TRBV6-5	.	TGTGCCAGCGGCGGAGGGGTCGGTCCCTACGAGCAGTACTTC	CASGGGVGPYEQYF
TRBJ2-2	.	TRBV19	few	TGTGCCAGTACCCCGGCACGGAAACCGAACACCGGGGAGCTGTTTTTT	CASTPARKPNTGELFF
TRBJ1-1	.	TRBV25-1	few	TGTGCCAGCAAATCAGCGGGGGGAGCTGAAGCTTTCTTT	CASKSAGGAEAFF
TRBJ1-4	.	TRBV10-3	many	TGTGCCATCAGCCCCCGGGGTGAAAAACTGTTTTTT	CAISPRGEKLFF
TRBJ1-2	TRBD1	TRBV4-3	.	TGCGCCAGCAGCCGGGACAGGGCCTATGGCTACACCTTC	CASSRDRAYGYTF
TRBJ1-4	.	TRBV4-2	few	TGTGCCAGCAGCCAAGCGACCCCACGGGCCTTGAATGAAAAACTGTTTTTT	CASSQATPRALNEKLFF
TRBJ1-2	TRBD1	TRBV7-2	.	TGTGCCAGCAGCTTAGCCGGGACAGCTAACTATGGCTACACCTTC	CASSLAGTANYGYTF
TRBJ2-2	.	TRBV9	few	TGTGCCAGCAGGGGGAACACCGGGGAGCTGTTTTTT	CASRGNTGELFF
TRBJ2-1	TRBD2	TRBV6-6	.	TGTGCCAGCACGCCTAGCGGCTACAATGAGCAGTTCTTC	CASTPSGYNEQFF
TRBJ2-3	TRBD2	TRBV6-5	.	TGTGCCAGCAATCAAATAGCGGGAGGTACGCAGTATTTT	CASNQIAGGTQYF
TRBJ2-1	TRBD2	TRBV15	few	TGTGCCACCAGCAGAGATTGGGGAGCGGGAGAGGGGTACAATGAGCAGTTCTTC	CATSRDWGAGEGYNEQFF
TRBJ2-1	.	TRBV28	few	TGTGCCAGCAGGGCTTTCGACAGCTATGAGCAGTTCTTC	CASRAFDSYEQFF
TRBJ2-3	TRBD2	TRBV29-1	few	TGCAGCGTTGGATGGGGTAGCGGGGCCCGGCGAGATACGCAGTATTTT	CSVGWGSGARRDTQYF
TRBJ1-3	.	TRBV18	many	TGTGCCAGCTCACAACAGGGAGGTGTCGGAAACACCATATATTTT	CASSQQGGVGNTIYF
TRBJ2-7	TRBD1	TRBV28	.	TGTGCCAGCAGTAGAAGGACAGGGAGCTCCTACGAGCAGTACTTC	CASSRRTGSSYEQYF
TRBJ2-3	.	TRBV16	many	TGTGCCAGCAGCGGCGGAGCTAGCACAGATACGCAGTATTTT	CASSGGASTDTQYF
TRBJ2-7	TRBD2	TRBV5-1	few	TGCGCCAGCAGCTCAGGACTAGCGGGAGATCGCGAGCAGTACTTC	CASSSGLAGDREQYF
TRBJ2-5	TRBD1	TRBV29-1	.	TGCAGCGTGGGGGACTGGGACAGGTGGGAGACCCAGTACTTC	CSVGDWDRWETQYF
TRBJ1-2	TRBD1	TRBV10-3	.	TGTGCCATCAGCGGGACAGGCAGCTATGGCTACACCTTC	CAISGTGSYGYTF
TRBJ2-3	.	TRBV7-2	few	TGTGCCAGCAGCAGCTTGGGGCTGCGGTCAGATACGCAGTATTTT	CASSSLGLRSDTQYF
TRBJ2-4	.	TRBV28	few	TGTGCCAGCGGTGGGGGGCCTAACGGTAACATTCAGTACTTC	CASGGGPNGNIQYF
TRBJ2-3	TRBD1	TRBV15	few	TGTGCCACCAGCAGAGGAACAGGGGAACGCACAGATACGCAGTATTTT	CATSRGTGERTDTQYF
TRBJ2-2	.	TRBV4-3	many	TGCGCCAGCAGCCAAGAGAGACCGAACACCGGGGAGCTGTTTTTT	CASSQERPNTGELFF
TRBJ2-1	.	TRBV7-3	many	TGTGCCAGCAGCTTCGGGTGGGGCAATGAGCAGTTCTTC	CASSFGWGNEQFF
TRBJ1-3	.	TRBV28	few	TGTGCCAGCAGTCTAATTTCGGCTGGAAACACCATATATTTT	CASSLISAGNTIYF
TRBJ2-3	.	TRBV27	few	TGTGCCAGCAGTTTAGATTCCTTCACAGATACGCAGTATTTT	CASSLDSFTDTQYF
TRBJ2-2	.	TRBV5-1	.	TGCGCCAGCAGCTTGTTTCCGGGGCCGAACACCGGGGAGCTGTTTTTT	CASSLFPGPNTGELFF
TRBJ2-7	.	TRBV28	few	TGTGCCAGCAGGAAGACAGATTCCTACGAGCAGTACTTC	CASRKTDSYEQYF
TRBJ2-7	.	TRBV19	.	TGTGCCAGTAGACGTACGGCTAGGAACTCGTGGGACGAAAAAACGCCACCGTCAACCTACGAGCAGTACTTC	CASRRTARNSWDEKTPPSTYEQYF
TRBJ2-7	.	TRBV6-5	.	TGTGCCAGCAGTTACTCGCAGGGGACCTACGAGCAGTACTTC	CASSYSQGTYEQYF
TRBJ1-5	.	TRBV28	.	TGTGCCAGCCTTAGGTGGGGATATAGCAATCAGCCCCAGCATTTT	CASLRWGYSNQPQHF
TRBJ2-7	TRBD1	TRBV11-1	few	TGTGCCAGCAGTGGGTTGGGTCGACAGGGGGCCCACGAGCAGTACTTC	CASSGLGRQGAHEQYF
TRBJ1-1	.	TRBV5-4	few	TGTGCCAGCAGCTCGTACAGGGCCCCAGCGGCCGGTATGAACACTGAAGCTTTCTTT	CASSSYRAPAAGMNTEAFF
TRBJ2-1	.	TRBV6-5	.	TGTGCCAGCAGTTACAGGAATGAGCAGTTCTTC	CASSYRNEQFF
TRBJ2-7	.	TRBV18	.	TGTGCCAGCTCACCTGGTCGCGAAAGTCCCTACGAGCAGTACTTC	CASSPGRESPYEQYF
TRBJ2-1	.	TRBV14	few	TGTGCCAGCAGCCCTTACTATGGAGGCGATGAGCAGTTCTTC	CASSPYYGGDEQFF
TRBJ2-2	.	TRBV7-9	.	TGTGCCAGCAGCCTTCAGGGGATGACGAACACCGGGGAGCTGTTTTTT	CASSLQGMTNTGELFF
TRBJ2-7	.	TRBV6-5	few	TGTGCCAGCAGTTACGTCGGGGCACCTTCCTACGAGCAGTACTTC	CASSYVGAPSYEQYF
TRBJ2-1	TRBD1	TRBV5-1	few	TGCGCCAGCAGCCAAACAGGGGGTTTCAACAATGAGCAGTTCTTC	CASSQTGGFNNEQFF
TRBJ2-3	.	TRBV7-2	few	TGTGCCAGCAGCTCGTCTAGCGAAGATACGCAGTATTTT	CASSSSSEDTQYF
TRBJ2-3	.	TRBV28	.	TGTGCCAGCATGATTCGTAGCACAGATACGCAGTATTTT	CASMIRSTDTQYF
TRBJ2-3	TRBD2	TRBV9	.	TGTGCCAGCAGCGTAGGGGGACTAGCGGGACAGGGCGATACGCAGTATTTT	CASSVGGLAGQGDTQYF
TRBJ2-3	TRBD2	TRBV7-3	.	TGTGCCAGCAGCTTCGCGGGAGTTGGGGATACGCAGTATTTT	CASSFAGVGDTQYF
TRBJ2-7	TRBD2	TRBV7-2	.	TGTGCCAGCAGCTCGACTAGCGGAGAATACGAGCAGTACTTC	CASSSTSGEYEQYF
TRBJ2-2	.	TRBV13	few	TGTGCCAGCAGCTTTTGGGGGATCACCGGGGAGCTGTTTTTT	CASSFWGITGELFF